A selection of T cell receptor beta chains follows, all from one sample in a study of blood T cell repertoires in COVID-19. Only in-frame clones appear in the TCRdb table, and some are missing; sequencing was by immunoSEQ multiplex PCR. The repertoire has about 230,000 clones, approximately 83% of them found once; the top ten carry around 7%. Sequences were obtained from peripheral blood. The receptors originated from a woman in her forties or fifties with acute or convalescent COVID-19. Each CDR3 is given with its conserved first and last residue. A D gene is named only where the DNA matches it firmly. Only part of the rows carry a size: once, few, many, or a class if the clone is expanded.

j_call,d_call,clone_size,v_call,cdr3_nt,cdr3_aa
TRBJ1-2,.,.,TRBV20-1,TGCAGTGCTAGTTTTCGCTATGGCTACACCTTC,CSASFRYGYTF
TRBJ2-5,TRBD2,.,TRBV6-5,TGTGCCAGCAGACGACTAGCGGGAGGAGAGACCCAGTACTTC,CASRRLAGGETQYF
TRBJ1-5,.,once,TRBV20-1,TGCAGTGCTAGTTTCCCTCTTCAGCCCCAGCATTTT,CSASFPLQPQHF
TRBJ1-1,.,.,TRBV19,TGTGCCAGTATACAGGCAGGGGCTCACACTGAAGCTTTCTTT,CASIQAGAHTEAFF
TRBJ2-1,TRBD2,.,TRBV30,TGTGCCTGGAGTGTACATAGACGGACTAGCGGGAGGGGAAATGAGCAGTTCTTC,CAWSVHRRTSGRGNEQFF
TRBJ1-5,.,.,TRBV2,TGTGCCAGCAGTGAACAGGGGTCCCGAAGCAATCAGCCCCAGCATTTT,CASSEQGSRSNQPQHF
TRBJ2-7,TRBD1,.,TRBV19,TGTGCCAGTAGTATCTACCAGGGGGCGGCTCGGGTGCAGTACTTC,CASSIYQGAARVQYF
TRBJ2-3,TRBD2,.,TRBV6-5,TGTGCCAGCAGTCGACTAGCGGGGTTCACAGATACGCAGTATTTT,CASSRLAGFTDTQYF
TRBJ1-5,.,.,TRBV30,TGTGCCTGGAGTGTACGAGAAAATCAGCCCCAGCATTTT,CAWSVRENQPQHF
TRBJ2-4,.,.,TRBV3-1/TRBV3-2,TGTGCCAGCAGCCAAGATCAGGGGGCCAAAAACATTCAGTACTTC,CASSQDQGAKNIQYF
TRBJ1-1,.,.,TRBV24-1,TGTGCCACCGTTGGACGGGGTGGAACTGAAGCTTTCTTT,CATVGRGGTEAFF
TRBJ1-3,TRBD1,.,TRBV27,TGTGCCAGCAGGCCCAAAGGGGGCGATTTTGGAAACACCATATATTTT,CASRPKGGDFGNTIYF
TRBJ1-1,.,once,TRBV7-2,TGTGCCAGCAGCCTTCAGGGGACCACTGAAGCTTTCTTT,CASSLQGTTEAFF
TRBJ1-4,.,.,TRBV28,TGTGCCAGCCGGGGGATAAATAATGAAAAACTGTTTTTT,CASRGINNEKLFF
TRBJ2-7,.,.,TRBV7-3,TGTGCCAGCAGCTTAGCGGGGACGGGGGAGCAGTACTTC,CASSLAGTGEQYF
TRBJ2-1,.,.,TRBV27,TGTGCCAGCAGTTTTTTGGGGCTCTCCTACAATGAGCAGTTCTTC,CASSFLGLSYNEQFF
TRBJ2-1,TRBD2,.,TRBV6-4,TGTGCCAGCAGTGAGGCTGCTAGCGGGGACTACAATGAGCAGTTCTTC,CASSEAASGDYNEQFF
TRBJ1-1,TRBD1,.,TRBV4-1,TGCGCCAGCGGAGCGGACAGGGGGCTGACTGAAGCTTTCTTT,CASGADRGLTEAFF
TRBJ2-3,TRBD2,.,TRBV9,TGTGCCAGCAACCGCGGGGGGGCCGGCACAGATACGCAGTATTTT,CASNRGGAGTDTQYF
TRBJ1-5,.,.,TRBV30,TGTGCCTGGACAGTTAATAGCAATCAGCCCCAGCATTTT,CAWTVNSNQPQHF
TRBJ2-1,TRBD2,.,TRBV28,TGTGCCAGCAGTCCAATGGGACTAGACTACAATGAGCAGTTCTTC,CASSPMGLDYNEQFF
TRBJ2-3,TRBD1,.,TRBV9,TGTGCCAGCAGCGTCGGACAGGGGGCTACAGATACGCAGTATTTT,CASSVGQGATDTQYF
TRBJ1-4,TRBD1,.,TRBV5-4,TGTGCCAGCAGCTTAGAGACAGGGGGTGAAAAACTGTTTTTT,CASSLETGGEKLFF
TRBJ1-2,TRBD1,once,TRBV27,TGTGCCACAAGAGAGGGCAGGGGGCCGGGCTATGGCTACACCTTC,CATREGRGPGYGYTF
TRBJ2-7,TRBD1,.,TRBV28,TGTGCCAGCAGCAGACAGGGGGACGGGGTTAGGTACGAGCAGTACTTC,CASSRQGDGVRYEQYF